The clone carrying this TCR beta chain was counted only a few times. Urothelial carcinoma, locally advanced or metastatic, affected the patients. Sampling of each patient yielded between 1 and 8 specimens, collected pretreatment and on-treatment. The data were taken from a study of PD-L1 blockade in urothelial cancer. Study at large: Bladder-origin urothelial cancer in males covered twenty-five of 29 patients.

TCRdb keeps only in-frame clones here, not all; method: immunoSEQ multiplex PCR. The table records about 30,000 clones, 80% of them present only once. This CDR3 spans 12 amino acids. V shed 6 bases and J shed 5 bases, with 10 bases lying between them. From germline, CDR1 is MNHEY and CDR2 SVGAGI. This clonotype originated in a man aged 45-65 years with urothelial cancer. The chain recombines TRBV6-5 with TRBJ1-1; D gene ambiguous. The sequencing here drew on PBMCs, taken around atezolizumab (anti-PD-L1) treatment. CDR3 sequence (DNA): TGTGCCAGCAGGGGCTCAGTGACTGAAGCTTTCTTT. Encoded protein: CASRGSVTEAFF.